The clone carrying this T cell receptor beta chain was counted at least ten times. Its target is unknown. The data are from a study of T-cell reconstitution after alpha-beta-depleted transplantation in children. Unique molecular identifiers were incorporated during preparation of the TCRbeta library. TCRdb reprocessed the PCR reads via MiXCR and lists one record per CDR3 protein. The data hold over 15,000 distinct CDR3 sequences, with 13% observed a single time. Study-wide points: By about two months after transplant, alpha-beta T cells reportedly arose from several hundred graft clones that had expanded. Some patients' high day-60 TCRbeta diversity was traced to surviving recipient T cells and thymic progenitors. One year after transplant, T-cell counts and diversity came mostly from newly produced T cells.

The length of the CDR3 is 15 residues. Germline V gene sequence: CDR1 LNHDA, CDR2 SQIVND (reference sequence). With 1 base removed from V and 4 bases from J, the gap between germline ends came to 11 bases. The sample consisted of PBMCs, mostly from graft donor cells, taken 60 days after TCRalphabeta/CD19-depleted stem cell transplant. The clonotype was recovered from a female patient aged 2-9 years who had a stem cell transplant for congenital amegakaryocytic thrombocytopenia, so the T cells may come from the graft donor. The chain employs TRBV19 and TRBJ1-5; D gene unclear. For the CDR3, the DNA is TGTGCCAGTAGTATAGCTGGGGATGGGAATCAGCCCCAGCATTTT. Translating it yields CASSIAGDGNQPQHF.